This T cell receptor beta chain came from a study of CD8 T cells in Susac syndrome. Treatment-naive patients with stable or active relapsing-remitting disease served as multiple sclerosis controls. The germline gives CDR1 SEHNR, CDR2 FQNEAQ (reference sequence). The ends were cut back, 1 base at V and 7 bases at J, with 5 bases in the middle. CDR3 length: 12 residues. RNA was extracted with the RNeasy kit, and a quantity of about 0.5 to 1 ug was reverse transcribed using random hexamers. Across 54 Vbeta and 13 Jbeta, immunoSEQ multiplex PCR amplified TCR beta CDR3. MiXCR, applied by TCRdb to the immunoSEQ multiplex PCR reads, yields one record per CDR3 protein. The table has approximately 130,000 distinct CDR3 sequences, under 95% seen once.

The sequenced material came from CD8+ T cells from PBMCs. The chain recombines TRBV7-9 with TRBJ2-1; D not certain. This TCR came from a human donor with multiple sclerosis. The CDR3 is CASSLDHNEQFF. Written as DNA, the CDR3 is TGTGCCAGCAGCTTAGATCATAATGAGCAGTTCTTC.